One sample yielded the 30 T cell receptor beta chains listed below, sequenced in a study of blood T cell repertoires in COVID-19. Profiled with immunoSEQ multiplex PCR; TCRdb holds only in-frame clones, not every one. In the table there are a few hundred thousand clones, 89% of which are singletons. Sequencing was performed on peripheral blood. Receptors were obtained from a woman aged 55-75 years with acute or convalescent COVID-19.

The V call is TRBV6-6, the J call TRBJ1-1; 8 nucleotides align to TRBD1. Germline V gene lookup returns CDR1 MNHNY and CDR2 SVGAGI (reference sequence). The V gene end was trimmed by 0 bases and the J gene end by 10 bases; junction bases not matched to a gene: 13. The CDR3 has 16 amino acids. The CDR3 loop reads CASSYSKKDREGVAFF. CDR3 coding DNA: TGTGCCAGCAGTTACTCCAAAAAGGACAGGGAAGGCGTAGCTTTCTTT.

This clone was detected only once. The V gene is TRBV11-3, the J gene TRBJ2-1, with a weak D call TRBD2 (5 bases). CDR1 is SGHNT and CDR2 is YENEEA in the germline V gene. The CDR3 extends over 14 amino acids. V was pared by 3 bases and J by 7 bases, with 13 bases between. CDR3 amino acids: CASSFGLLGNEQFF. DNA of the CDR3: TGTGCCAGCAGCTTCGGACTGCTAGGGAATGAGCAGTTCTTC.

This chain links TRBV7-2 with TRBJ2-7, with 9 bases matching TRBD1. The CDR3 loop spans 15 amino acids. With V trimmed by 8 bases and J by 1 base, 9 bases remained unmatched. Germline V gene data show CDR1 as SGHTA and CDR2 as FQGNSA. CDR3 amino acids: CASFRHGTGSYEQYF. Written as DNA, the CDR3 is TGTGCCAGCTTCAGGCATGGGACAGGGTCCTACGAGCAGTACTTC.

This sequence joins TRBV28 and TRBJ1-5; 11 bases agree with TRBD1. V trimming: 11 bases; J trimming: 2 bases; junction bases outside the gene matches: 2. The CDR3 is 13 residues long. Looked up from germline, CDR1 is MDHEN and CDR2 is SYDVKM. CDR3 region: CAQGQGGNQPQHF. The CDR3, as DNA: TGTGCCCAGGGACAGGGGGGCAATCAGCCCCAGCATTTT. The full variable domain, with the rest looked up from reference TRBV28 and TRBJ1-5, is DVKVTQSSRYLVKRTGEKVFLECVQDMDHENMFWYRQDPGLGLRLIYFSYDVKMKEKGDIPEGYSVSREKKERFSLILESASTNQTSMYLCAQGQGGNQPQHFGDGTRLSIL.

Of note for this clone: One junction end does not reproduce the germline sequence, and a read error may be involved. The V call is TRBV9, the J call TRBJ1-1; 8 nucleotides line up with TRBD1. CDR3 length: 14 amino acids. Germline values: CDR1 SGDLS, CDR2 YYNGEE. The CDR3 region is CASSVAGTGRGGPF. CDR3 nucleotide sequence: TGTGCCAGCAGCGTCGCCGGGACAGGAAGAGGGGGACCTTTT.

The CDR3 sequence: CASSSREGREMGYTF. The CDR3 nucleotides are TGTGCCAGCAGTTCGAGAGAGGGGAGGGAGATGGGCTACACCTTC. The genes are TRBV27 and TRBJ1-2; D perhaps matches TRBD1 (5 bases). V lost 4 bases and J 8 bases, leaving 20 bases between the germline ends. The CDR3 has 15 amino acids. Per the germline V gene, CDR1 is MNHEY and CDR2 is SMNVEV (reference sequence).

This chain uses TRBV15 with TRBJ1-2; no definite D call. Trimming left V 1 base short and J 4 bases short, with 13 bases between. From germline, CDR1 is LNHNV and CDR2 YYDKDF (reference sequence). The CDR3 runs to 15 residues. DNA for the CDR3: TGTGCCACCAGCAGAGTTAAGTTGGGCTCCTATGGCTACACCTTC. Translating gives CATSRVKLGSYGYTF.

This sequence joins TRBV19 and TRBJ2-2, with 16 bases that match TRBD2. This CDR3 comprises 22 residues. Germline CDR1 is LNHDA and CDR2 is SQIVND (reference sequence). J was trimmed by 7 bases and V by 2 bases; bases with no gene match: 19. The CDR3 coding sequence is TGTGCCAGTAGTATATTTAGGGGGACTAGCGGGAGGGCAAACAACCTACACGGGGAGCTGTTTTTT. Amino acid sequence: CASSIFRGTSGRANNLHGELFF.

The chain recombines TRBV7-2 with TRBJ1-4; D is perhaps TRBD1 (6 bases). Germline CDR1 and CDR2: SGHTA and FQGNSA. Trimming took off 2 bases at V and 7 bases at J, with 14 bases between the two ends. CDR3 length equals 15 residues. The CDR3 here is CASSLQAGAGEKLFF. CDR3 nucleotides: TGTGCCAGCAGCTTACAGGCAGGGGCTGGTGAAAAACTGTTTTTT.

This chain joins TRBV7-9 and TRBJ2-2, with 11 bases fitting TRBD2. This CDR3 has 16 amino acids. CDR1 is SEHNR and CDR2 is FQNEAQ in the germline V gene (reference sequence). V lost 5 bases to trimming and J lost 4 bases; unmatched junction nucleotides: 6. DNA of the CDR3: TGTGCCAGCAGCCCACGACTAGCGGGACCCACCGGGGAGCTGTTTTTT. It encodes CASSPRLAGPTGELFF.

This rearrangement joins TRBV24-1 to TRBJ2-3, with 8 bases fitting TRBD1. Germline values: CDR1 KGHDR, CDR2 SFDVKD. With 0 bases clipped from V and 4 bases from J, the junction kept 5 bases outside the gene matches. This CDR3 comprises 16 residues. CDR3 in DNA: TGTGCCACCAGTGATTTGGGACAGGGAAGGGCAGATACGCAGTATTTT. Residues: CATSDLGQGRADTQYF.

The rearrangement links TRBV7-7 to TRBJ2-5, with D possibly matching TRBD1 (6 bases). CDR3 size: 13 residues. Germline lookup yields CDR1 SSHAT and CDR2 FNYEAQ (reference sequence). V was cut by 2 bases and J by 4 bases, with 8 bases left in between. Here the CDR3 reads CASSLWGRETQYF. CDR3 nucleotide sequence: TGTGCCAGCAGCTTATGGGGGCGAGAGACCCAGTACTTC.

This clone came up once. The chain combines TRBV5-5 with TRBJ1-1; the D gene is possibly TRBD1 (6 bases). The V end lost 2 bases, the J end lost 0 bases, and 11 bases lay between the germline ends. The CDR3 covers 15 residues. CDR1 is SGHKS and CDR2 is YYEKEE in the germline V gene (reference sequence). The CDR3 nucleotides are TGTGCCAGCAGCTTCGGACAGAGATTGAACACTGAAGCTTTCTTT. This codes for CASSFGQRLNTEAFF.

The genes are TRBV28 and TRBJ1-5, with a possible D match to TRBD1 (5 bases). Germline V gene sequence: CDR1 MDHEN, CDR2 SYDVKM. V gave up 5 bases and J gave up 2 bases, with 13 bases separating them. The CDR3 runs to 15 residues. CDR3 amino acids: CASSEQVRGNQPQHF. For the CDR3, the DNA is TGTGCCAGCAGTGAACAGGTTCGGGGCAATCAGCCCCAGCATTTT.

This clone was observed a few times. The chain has TRBV6-5 and TRBJ2-7; 10 positions agree with TRBD1. V lost 2 bases and J lost 4; bases outside the gene matches: 5. This CDR3 comprises 15 residues. CDR1 and CDR2 (germline): MNHEY, SVGAGI. This CDR3 is CASSYKGTGVYEQYF. CDR3 sequence (DNA): TGTGCCAGCAGTTACAAAGGGACAGGGGTTTACGAGCAGTACTTC.

This chain links TRBV6-5 with TRBJ2-7; 8 bases align to TRBD1. The length of the CDR3 is 14 residues. J lost 4 bases, V lost 2 bases, and 4 bases had no gene match. The V gene's germline CDR1 is MNHEY and CDR2 SVGAGI. The CDR3 sequence is CASSYRTGRYEQYF. The CDR3 DNA is TGTGCCAGCAGTTACCGGACAGGGAGATACGAGCAGTACTTC.

The chain links TRBV4-3 to TRBJ2-7; a weak D match, TRBD2 (5 bases). Germline V lookup: CDR1 LGHNA, CDR2 YSLEER. The germline V and J ends were trimmed by 0 bases and 2 bases, with 11 bases remaining between them. This CDR3 contains 15 residues. The CDR3 nucleotides are TGCGCCAGCAGCCAAGATCACACGGGGACCTACGAGCAGTACTTC. Protein product: CASSQDHTGTYEQYF.

J is TRBJ1-6 and V is TRBV7-2; 10 positions agree with TRBD1. Germline values: CDR1 SGHTA, CDR2 FQGNSA. The V segment lost 4 bases and the J segment 7 bases; nucleotides outside the gene matches: 1. The CDR3 covers 14 residues. The DNA of the CDR3 is TGTGCCAGCAGCTCGGGACAGGGGAATTCACCCCTCCACTTT. Translating gives CASSSGQGNSPLHF.

The chain links TRBV5-4 to TRBJ2-7; TRBD1 might be the D (6 bases). V gave up 4 bases and J gave up 6 bases, with 14 bases separating them. The germline V gene has CDR1 SGHNT and CDR2 YYREEE (reference sequence). The CDR3 runs to 13 residues. CDR3 in amino acids: CASSPGAEVEQYF. DNA for the CDR3: TGTGCCAGCAGCCCAGGGGCTGAAGTCGAGCAGTACTTC.

The gene calls are TRBV4-3 and TRBJ2-3, with 9 bases aligning to TRBD2. Germline V lookup: CDR1 LGHNA, CDR2 YSLEER. V was clipped by 0 bases and J by 1 base; unmatched bases: 5. This CDR3 contains 17 residues. CDR3 DNA sequence: TGCGCCAGCAGCCAAGATTGGGCTAGCGGGGGCACAGATACGCAGTATTTT. Encoded protein: CASSQDWASGGTDTQYF.

J is TRBJ1-4 and V is TRBV5-1, with TRBD1 identical over 8 bases. The ends lost 4 bases at V and 5 bases at J; junction bases unmatched: 4. Germline V CDR1 and CDR2: SGHRS, YFSETQ. This CDR3 comprises 14 residues. The CDR3 region has the DNA TGCGCCAGCAGCCTAACAGGGGGGAATGAAAAACTGTTTTTT. Encoded protein: CASSLTGGNEKLFF. The full variable domain, with the rest looked up from reference TRBV5-1 and TRBJ1-4, is KAGVTQTPRYLIKTRGQQVTLSCSPISGHRSVSWYQQTPGQGLQFLFEYFSETQRNKGNFPGRFSGRQFSNSRSEMNVSTLELGDSALYLCASSLTGGNEKLFFGSGTQLSVL.

The rearrangement uses TRBV7-8 and TRBJ1-5, with a weak D call TRBD1 (5 bases). This CDR3 has 17 amino acids. V lost 1 base to trimming and J lost 6 bases, with 19 bases between them. Germline loops: CDR1 SGHVS, CDR2 FQNEAQ. CDR3 residues: CASSLERVGQGSQPQHF. CDR3 coding DNA: TGTGCCAGCAGCTTAGAGCGGGTGGGGCAAGGGAGTCAGCCCCAGCATTTT.

The gene calls are TRBV3-1 (or the pseudogene TRBV3-2) and TRBJ1-6; the D gene is possibly TRBD1 (5 bases). Germline assignment: CDR1 LGHDT and CDR2 YNNKEL (reference sequence). CDR3 length equals 14 residues. Deletions cut 0 bases from V and 9 bases from J, with 9 bases between. CDR3 loop: CASSQDGGISPLHF. The CDR3 bases are TGTGCCAGCAGCCAAGATGGGGGGATTTCACCCCTCCACTTT.

The J gene is TRBJ2-1, the V gene TRBV5-4; 9 bases fit TRBD2. The germline V gene has CDR1 SGHNT and CDR2 YYREEE (reference sequence). V shed 2 bases, J shed 1 base, and the junction held 7 bases outside the gene matches. This CDR3 region has 17 residues. CDR3 in DNA: TGTGCCAGCAGCTTATTTAGCGGGAGCGTTTCCTACAATGAGCAGTTCTTC. Encoded protein: CASSLFSGSVSYNEQFF.

V and J are TRBV12-2 and TRBJ2-3; the D call in the table, TRBD1, was not verified against the DNA. TRBV12-2 is described as a pseudogene. The CDR3 consists of 18 residues. Written as DNA, the CDR3 is TGTGCAAGTCGCTTGCGACGCACAGATACTTCCCGAAAGGATACGCAGTATTTT. Translation gives CASRLRRTDTSRKDTQYF.

The CDR3 DNA is TGTGCCAGCAGTTTAGAGGGCTATGGCTACACCTTC. It yields the protein CASSLEGYGYTF. This rearrangement joins TRBV28 to TRBJ1-2; D uncertain. Trimming pared 2 bases from V and 4 bases from J, leaving 5 bases between. Germline assignment: CDR1 MDHEN and CDR2 SYDVKM. This CDR3 region has 12 residues.

This sequence joins TRBV6-5 and TRBJ1-1; 8 bases align to TRBD1. The CDR3 runs to 16 residues. Trimming removed 4 bases from V and 0 bases from J; junction bases left unmatched: 7. Germline assignment: CDR1 MNHEY and CDR2 SVGAGI. The CDR3 DNA is TGTGCCAGCAGTTCTCGGACAGGGCCGATGAACACTGAAGCTTTCTTT. The encoded protein is CASSSRTGPMNTEAFF.

The chain links TRBV11-2 to TRBJ2-3, with D possibly TRBD1 on 6 matching bases. The V gene lost 4 bases and the J gene lost 2 bases, with 13 bases spanning the gap. CDR1 is SGHAT and CDR2 is FQNNGV in the germline V gene. The CDR3 totals 15 residues. The CDR3 DNA is TGTGCCAGCAGCTCGGGACACGGTGTCACAGATACGCAGTATTTT. Protein product: CASSSGHGVTDTQYF.

This chain connects TRBV4-1 to TRBJ2-2, with D perhaps TRBD2 (5 bases). V was shortened by 4 bases and J by 2 bases, with 17 bases between the two germline ends. Germline CDR1 reads MGHRA; CDR2 reads YSYEKL. The CDR3 extends over 17 amino acids. CDR3 protein: CASSPRSANPNTGELFF. CDR3 sequence (DNA): TGCGCCAGCAGCCCCCGTAGCGCGAATCCTAACACCGGGGAGCTGTTTTTT.

J is TRBJ1-6 and V is TRBV6-5; D is unresolved. The V end lost 0 bases, the J end lost 10 bases, and 4 bases lay between the germline ends. This CDR3 is built from 12 residues. Germline V gene lookup returns CDR1 MNHEY and CDR2 SVGAGI. CDR3 nucleotides: TGTGCCAGCAGTTACTCTGGCTCACCCCTCCACTTT. Translation gives CASSYSGSPLHF.